The text below deals with one T cell receptor beta chain. The target antigen is unknown. The data belong to a study of shared clonotypes between healthy human individuals. Study results and limitations: Incomplete sequencing of sorted subsets was indicated by rarefaction despite large depth. Owing to a small donor count, the genetic and exposure-history diversity represented was limited. Sampling was confined to blood; repertoires within tissues likely differ. Non-shared clonotypes had lower generation probabilities than those shared by all four donors.

Looked up from germline, CDR1 is SQVTM and CDR2 is ANQGSEA. The CDR3 runs to 14 residues. Trimming left V 3 bases short and J 2 bases short, with 13 bases between. TCRdb's table, derived via immunoSEQ multiplex PCR, lists solely in-frame clones and lacks some. Here the sample spans a few million clones, roughly 92% being singletons. This TCR was recovered from a man between 18 and 29 years old in good health. Some clones in this sample may be carry-over from other donors' samples. The sample consisted of naive CD4+ T cells from PBMCs. Subset meaning: CD45RA+ positively selected. This chain uses TRBV29-1 with TRBJ1-2; D might be TRBD1 (5 bases). The DNA of the CDR3 is TGCAGCGTTGAGGGCTCGGCAGGGAACTATGGCTACACCTTC. This sequence encodes CSVEGSAGNYGYTF.